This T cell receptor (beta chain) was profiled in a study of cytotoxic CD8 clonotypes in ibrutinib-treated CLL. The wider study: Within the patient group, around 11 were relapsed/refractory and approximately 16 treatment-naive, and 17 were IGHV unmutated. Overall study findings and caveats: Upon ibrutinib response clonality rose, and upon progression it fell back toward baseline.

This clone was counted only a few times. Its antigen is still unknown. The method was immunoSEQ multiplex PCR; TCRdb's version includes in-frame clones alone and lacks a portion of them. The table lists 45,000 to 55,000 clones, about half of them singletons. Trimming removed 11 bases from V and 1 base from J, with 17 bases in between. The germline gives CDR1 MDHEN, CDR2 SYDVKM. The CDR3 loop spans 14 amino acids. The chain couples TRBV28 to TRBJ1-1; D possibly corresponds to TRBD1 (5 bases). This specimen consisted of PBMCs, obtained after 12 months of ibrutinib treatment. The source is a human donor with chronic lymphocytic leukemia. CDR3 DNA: TGTGCCTACACCCCGGGGGGGAAGAACACTGAAGCTTTCTTT. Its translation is CAYTPGGKNTEAFF.